One and the same sample provided the 9 T cell receptor beta chains below, sequenced in a study of blood T cell repertoires in COVID-19. Repertoires were generated with immunoSEQ multiplex PCR, while TCRdb's copy carries only in-frame clones and drops some. The repertoire holds some 27,000 clones, with 70% to 90% as singletons. The sample taken for sequencing was peripheral blood. The receptors were gathered from a human donor in a cohort sampled during active COVID-19.

The rearrangement joins TRBV10-3 to TRBJ2-2; 9 nucleotides line up with TRBD1. Trimming at V came to 4 bases and at J to 5 bases, leaving 5 bases not matched to a gene. Germline CDR1 is ENHRY and CDR2 is SYGVKD. This CDR3 has 15 residues. CDR3: CAISARQGVTGELFF. Here the CDR3 DNA reads TGTGCCATCAGTGCTAGACAGGGGGTTACCGGGGAGCTGTTTTTT.

The J gene is TRBJ2-5, the V gene TRBV29-1, with D possibly TRBD2 on 6 matching bases. In germline, CDR1 is SQVTM, CDR2 ANQGSEA. The CDR3 has 15 residues. Trimming shortened V by 8 bases and J by 1 base, and 20 bases separated the two germline ends. This CDR3 is CSSDNPTGLQETQYF. The CDR3 coding sequence is TGCAGCTCGGACAACCCAACGGGACTCCAAGAGACCCAGTACTTC.

This clone was observed once. The rearrangement links TRBV12-3 or TRBV12-4 to TRBJ2-7; the D gene is possibly TRBD2 (6 bases). With 3 bases removed from V and 6 bases from J, the gap between germline ends came to 9 bases. The CDR3 contains 12 residues. The CDR3: CASSFGEAEQYF. In nucleotides, the CDR3 is TGTGCCAGCAGTTTCGGGGAGGCCGAGCAGTACTTC.

V usage is TRBV7-8 and J usage is TRBJ2-7; 9 bases agree with TRBD1. Trimming removed 5 bases from V and 3 bases from J; junction bases left unmatched: 5. The CDR3 has 14 amino acids. Germline loops: CDR1 SGHVS, CDR2 FQNEAQ. Written as DNA, the CDR3 is TGTGCCAGCAGCCGGACAGGGGAAGGCTACGAGCAGTACTTC. Amino acid sequence: CASSRTGEGYEQYF.

The DNA of the CDR3 is TGTGCCAGCAGCTTCCAGGGGGGAACTGAAGCTTTCTTT. As protein: CASSFQGGTEAFF. V usage is TRBV7-3 and J usage is TRBJ1-1, with TRBD1 matching over 7 bases. This CDR3 has 13 amino acids. Trimming cost V 3 bases and J 5 bases; bases outside gene matches: 3. Germline CDR1 reads SGHTA; CDR2 reads FQGTGA. Variable domain in full (rest from reference TRBV7-3 and TRBJ1-1): GAGVSQTPSNKVTEKGKYVELRCDPISGHTALYWYRQSLGQGPEFLIYFQGTGAADDSGLPNDRFFAVRPEGSVSTLKIQRTERGDSAVYLCASSFQGGTEAFFGQGTRLTVV.

V is TRBV2 and J is TRBJ1-5; weak D call: TRBD1 (6 bases). The CDR3 totals 16 residues. Germline CDR1 reads SNHLY; CDR2 reads FYNNEI. V dropped 3 bases and J dropped 6 bases, with 18 bases sitting between them. CDR3 nucleotide sequence: TGTGCCAGCAGTGACAAGGGAGGGGCAGGGGCTCAGCCCCAGCATTTT. Its protein is CASSDKGGAGAQPQHF.

V is TRBV3-1 (or the pseudogene TRBV3-2) and J is TRBJ2-2; 7 nucleotides align to TRBD2. The CDR3 is 17 residues long. The germline CDR1 and CDR2 sequences are LGHDT and YNNKEL (reference sequence). Trimming took 0 bases from V and 5 from J; bases not matched to a gene: 9. The CDR3 sequence is CASSQDHASGRTGELFF. In DNA form, the CDR3 reads TGTGCCAGCAGCCAAGATCATGCTAGCGGAAGAACCGGGGAGCTGTTTTTT.

The CDR3 region is CASSSTGTGYTF. The CDR3 nucleotides are TGTGCCAGCAGCTCCACAGGGACGGGCTACACCTTC. The gene calls are TRBV7-9 and TRBJ1-2; the D gene is possibly TRBD1 (6 bases). The CDR3 length is 12 residues. V was pared by 4 bases and J by 8 bases, with 11 bases between. The germline gives CDR1 SEHNR, CDR2 FQNEAQ (reference sequence).

The CDR3 coding sequence is TGCGCCAGCAGCTTGACAGGGGGCGATGACTATGGCTACACCTTC. This translates into CASSLTGGDDYGYTF. The J gene is TRBJ1-2, the V gene TRBV5-1; TRBD1 aligns across 9 bases. The CDR3 consists of 15 residues. V lost 1 base to trimming and J lost 3 bases; unmatched junction nucleotides: 4. Germline lookup yields CDR1 SGHRS and CDR2 YFSETQ.